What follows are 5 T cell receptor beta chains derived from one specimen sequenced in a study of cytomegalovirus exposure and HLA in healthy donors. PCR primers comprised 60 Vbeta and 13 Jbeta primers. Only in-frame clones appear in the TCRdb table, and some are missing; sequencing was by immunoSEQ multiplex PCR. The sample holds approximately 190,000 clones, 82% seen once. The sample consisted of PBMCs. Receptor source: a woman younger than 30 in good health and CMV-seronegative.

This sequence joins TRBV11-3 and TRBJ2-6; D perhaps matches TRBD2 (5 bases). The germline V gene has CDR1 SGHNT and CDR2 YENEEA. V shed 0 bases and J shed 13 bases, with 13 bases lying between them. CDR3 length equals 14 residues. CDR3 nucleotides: TGTGCCAGCAGCTTAGATCCCCAGGACTGGGTCCTGACTTTC. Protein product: CASSLDPQDWVLTF.

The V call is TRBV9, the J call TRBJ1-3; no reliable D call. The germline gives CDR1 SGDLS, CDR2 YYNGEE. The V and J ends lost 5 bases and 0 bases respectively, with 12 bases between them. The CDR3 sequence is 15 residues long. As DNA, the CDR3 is TGTGCCAGCAGAGAAACAGAGAGCTCTGGAAACACCATATATTTT. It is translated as CASRETESSGNTIYF.

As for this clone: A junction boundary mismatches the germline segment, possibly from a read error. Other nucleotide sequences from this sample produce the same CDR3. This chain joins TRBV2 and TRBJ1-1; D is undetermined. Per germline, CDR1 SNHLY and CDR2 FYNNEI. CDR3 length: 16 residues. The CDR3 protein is CASSDPGSQRNTEAFF. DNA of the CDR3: TGTGCCAGCAGTGACCCGGGATCCCAAAGGAACACTGAGGCTTTCTTT.

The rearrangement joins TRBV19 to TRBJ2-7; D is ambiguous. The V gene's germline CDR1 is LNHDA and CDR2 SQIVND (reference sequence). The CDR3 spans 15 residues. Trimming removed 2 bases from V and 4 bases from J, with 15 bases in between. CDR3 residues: CASSIIRRGEYEQYV. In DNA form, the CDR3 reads TGTGCCAGTAGTATAATTCGGCGAGGAGAGTACGAGCAGTACGTC.

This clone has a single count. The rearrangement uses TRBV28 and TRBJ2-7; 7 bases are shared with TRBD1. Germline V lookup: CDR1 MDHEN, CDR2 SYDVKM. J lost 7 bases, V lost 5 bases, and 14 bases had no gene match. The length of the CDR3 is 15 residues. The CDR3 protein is CASSTPGQPPREQYF. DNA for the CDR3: TGTGCCAGCAGTACCCCGGGACAGCCGCCTCGGGAGCAGTACTTC.